The rows below give T cell receptor beta chains drawn from one sample of a study of response to subunit inactivated influenza vaccine. Using its own MiXCR run on the RT-PCR reads, TCRdb lists one record per CDR3 protein. The table shows roughly 780,000 distinct CDR3 sequences, with less than 20% occurring only once. The source was PBMCs from blood, collected 5 days after vaccination. These receptors were taken from a man aged 45-65 years who received an inactivated influenza vaccine. CDR3s include the opening cysteine and the closing phenylalanine or tryptophan. The D gene is left open where the match is weak. Size values are once, few and many counts, or a class for expanded clones, and some rows have none.

TGCAGTGCCTCAAGGACTAGCGCCAATGAGCAGTTCTTC	CSASRTSANEQFF	NA	TRBD2	TRBJ2-1	13	TRBV20-1
TGTGCCAGCAGCACATACACCGGTGAAAAACTGTTTTTT	CASSTYTGEKLFF	few	NA	TRBJ1-4	13	TRBV12-3/TRBV12-4
TGTGCCAGCAGCACGAACGCGGGACTTGCCTATGGCTACACCTTC	CASSTNAGLAYGYTF	few	NA	TRBJ1-2	15	TRBV7-9
TGTGCCACCAGCTCCGGACTAGCGGGAGATTACGAGCAGTACTTC	CATSSGLAGDYEQYF	few	TRBD2	TRBJ2-7	15	TRBV15
TGCGCCAGCAGCCAAGTATATGGAAACACCGGGGAGCTGTTTTTT	CASSQVYGNTGELFF	NA	NA	TRBJ2-2	15	TRBV4-3
TGTGCCAGCAGCACTTCCTGGGCTGAGCAGTTCTTC	CASSTSWAEQFF	few	NA	TRBJ2-1	12	TRBV11-2
TGTGCCCGCAGGGACTCTGGAAACACCATATATTTT	CARRDSGNTIYF	NA	NA	TRBJ1-3	12	TRBV30
TGTGCCAGCAGTTTCCCTCCGGGACAAACCTCCTACAATGAGCAGTTCTTC	CASSFPPGQTSYNEQFF	NA	NA	TRBJ2-1	17	TRBV27
TGCAGCGTTGTGGGCAGGCGGAACACAGATACGCAGTATTTT	CSVVGRRNTDTQYF	NA	NA	TRBJ2-3	14	TRBV29-1
TGTGCCAGCAGGGGAAGTGGACAGGGGAAAATTGAGCAGTTCTTC	CASRGSGQGKIEQFF	many	TRBD1	TRBJ2-1	15	TRBV12-3/TRBV12-4
TGTGCCAGCAGTTACCGGGACTATGGCTACGAGCAGTACTTC	CASSYRDYGYEQYF	few	TRBD2	TRBJ2-7	14	TRBV6-2/TRBV6-3